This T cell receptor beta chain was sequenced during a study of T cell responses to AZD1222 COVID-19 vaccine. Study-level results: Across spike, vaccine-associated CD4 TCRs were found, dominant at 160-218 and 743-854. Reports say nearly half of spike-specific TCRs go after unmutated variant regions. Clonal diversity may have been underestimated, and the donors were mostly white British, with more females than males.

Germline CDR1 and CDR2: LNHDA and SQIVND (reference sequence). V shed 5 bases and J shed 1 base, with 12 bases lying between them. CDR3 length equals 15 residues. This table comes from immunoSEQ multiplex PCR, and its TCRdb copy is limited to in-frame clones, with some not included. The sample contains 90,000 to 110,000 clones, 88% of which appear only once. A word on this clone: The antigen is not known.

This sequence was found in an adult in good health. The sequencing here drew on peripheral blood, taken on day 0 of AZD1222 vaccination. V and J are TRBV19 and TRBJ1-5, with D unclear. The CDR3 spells CASSSGVRSNQPQHF. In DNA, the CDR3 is TGTGCCAGTAGTTCGGGTGTCAGGAGCAATCAGCCCCAGCATTTT.